This T cell receptor (beta chain) was identified during a study of T cells in Graves' hyperthyroidism and ophthalmopathy. The study, taken as a whole, reports: The model forecast ophthalmopathy, anticipating it by a median around 6.5 months before onset.

There were TCR beta CDR3 regions amplified from RNA transcripts. The HTBI primer set served for first-round RT-PCR of the TCR CDR3. Via MiXCR, TCRdb re-called the multiplex PCR reads, giving one row per CDR3 protein. The sample has hundreds of thousands of distinct CDR3 sequences, about 18% seen once; the top ten hold 35% to 50%. The germline gives CDR1 MNHNS, CDR2 SASEGT. J gave up 4 bases and V 5 bases, and 11 bases lay outside the gene matches. The CDR3 consists of 16 residues. In this sample, this clonotype turned up a few times. Its antigen remains unknown. Sequencing was carried out using blood. This clonotype originated in a man aged 35 to 55 with Graves' hyperthyroidism. This chain uses TRBV6-1 with TRBJ2-1; 7 bases line up with TRBD1. CDR3 nucleotide sequence: TGTGCCAGCAGTCGCACTGGACAGGTTCGATACAATGAGCAGTTCTTC. Translating it yields CASSRTGQVRYNEQFF.